The present T cell receptor beta chain was sequenced within a study of T cell responses to AZD1222 COVID-19 vaccine. Study observations and caveats: AZD1222 recipients seropositive at baseline numbered only five or six. Donor demographics were predominantly white British with a female majority; clonal diversity may be underestimated. CD4 TCRs linked to vaccination spanned spike, dominating at 160-218 and 743-854. The study found Spike-specific TCR breadth and depth rose after two AZD1222 doses.

Germline values: CDR1 MDHEN, CDR2 SYDVKM. With 6 bases clipped from V and 3 bases from J, the junction kept 5 bases outside the gene matches. There are 13 residues in the CDR3. Libraries were prepared by immunoSEQ multiplex PCR; TCRdb keeps only in-frame clonotypes and omits some of them. The sample holds about 150,000 clones, about nine tenths seen once. Remarks on this clone: The antigen remains unidentified.

This specimen consisted of peripheral blood, obtained on day 0 of AZD1222 vaccination. The TCR sequence derives from an adult in good health. V and J are TRBV28 and TRBJ2-7; 7 positions match TRBD1. CDR3 bases: TGTGCCAGCAGGGGGACAGTGGACTACGAGCAGTACTTC. Protein sequence: CASRGTVDYEQYF.